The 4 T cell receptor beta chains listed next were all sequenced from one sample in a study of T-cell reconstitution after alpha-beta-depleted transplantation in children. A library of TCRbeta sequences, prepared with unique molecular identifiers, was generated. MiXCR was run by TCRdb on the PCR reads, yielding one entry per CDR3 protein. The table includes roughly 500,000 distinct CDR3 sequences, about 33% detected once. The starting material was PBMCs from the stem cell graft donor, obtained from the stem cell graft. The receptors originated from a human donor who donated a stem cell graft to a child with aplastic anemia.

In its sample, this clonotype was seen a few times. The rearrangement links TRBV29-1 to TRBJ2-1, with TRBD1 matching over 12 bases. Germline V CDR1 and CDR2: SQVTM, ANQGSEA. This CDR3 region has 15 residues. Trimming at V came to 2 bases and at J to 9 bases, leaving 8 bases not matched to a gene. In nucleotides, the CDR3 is TGCAGCGTTGAACCCCGGGACAGGGGGCGTTTTGAGCAGTTCTTC. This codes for CSVEPRDRGRFEQFF.

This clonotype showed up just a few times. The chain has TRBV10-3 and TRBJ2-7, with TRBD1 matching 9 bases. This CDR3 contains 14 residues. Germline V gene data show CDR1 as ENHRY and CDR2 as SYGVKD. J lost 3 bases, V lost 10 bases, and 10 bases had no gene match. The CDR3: CASQFRDRDYEQYF. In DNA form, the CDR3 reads TGTGCCAGCCAGTTCCGGGACAGGGACTACGAGCAGTACTTC.

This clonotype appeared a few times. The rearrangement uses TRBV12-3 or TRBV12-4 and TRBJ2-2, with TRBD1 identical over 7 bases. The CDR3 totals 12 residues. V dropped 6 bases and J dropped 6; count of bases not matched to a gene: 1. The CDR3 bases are TGTGCCAGCAGGGGGACAGCCGGGGAGCTGTTTTTT. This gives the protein CASRGTAGELFF.

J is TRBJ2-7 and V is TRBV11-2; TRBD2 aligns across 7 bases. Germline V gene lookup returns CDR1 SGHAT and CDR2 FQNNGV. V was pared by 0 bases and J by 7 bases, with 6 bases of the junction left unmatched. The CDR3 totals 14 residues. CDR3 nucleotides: TGTGCCAGCAGCTTAGAGTGGACTAGTCGGGAGCAGTACTTC. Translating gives CASSLEWTSREQYF.